This TCR beta chain was found in a study of regulatory T cells in long-lasting Graves disease. A note on this clonotype: Its antigen is still unknown.

Time point denoted: newly diagnosed GD, antithyroid drugs for less than 3 months. PBMC RNA was the source of the TCR library. Relying on iRepertoire HTBI primers and Arm-PCR of CDR3 regions, the team built TCR beta libraries. TCRdb re-analysed the multiplex PCR reads in MiXCR, keeping a single row per CDR3 protein. Of 510,000 or so distinct CDR3 sequences in the sample, around 12% were seen once. The CDR3 totals 16 residues. Germline loops: CDR1 LGHNA, CDR2 YSLEER. The V gene end was trimmed by 4 bases and the J gene end by 2 bases; junction bases not matched to a gene: 7. Notes on the study in general: Thyroid tissue went unstudied; only peripheral blood was examined. Sample size was small, which may have lowered accuracy.

The data also belong to a second study, concerning T cells in Graves' hyperthyroidism and ophthalmopathy.

The receptor's source is a woman in her 30s with Graves disease. This specimen consisted of peripheral blood mononuclear cells (PBMCs), obtained at new diagnosis, from a patient treated with antithyroid drugs. The J gene is TRBJ2-3, the V gene TRBV4-3; 9 nucleotides align to TRBD2. As DNA, the CDR3 is TGCGCCAGCAGCCGGAATAGCGGGAGTCACACAGATACGCAGTATTTT. It translates to CASSRNSGSHTDTQYF.